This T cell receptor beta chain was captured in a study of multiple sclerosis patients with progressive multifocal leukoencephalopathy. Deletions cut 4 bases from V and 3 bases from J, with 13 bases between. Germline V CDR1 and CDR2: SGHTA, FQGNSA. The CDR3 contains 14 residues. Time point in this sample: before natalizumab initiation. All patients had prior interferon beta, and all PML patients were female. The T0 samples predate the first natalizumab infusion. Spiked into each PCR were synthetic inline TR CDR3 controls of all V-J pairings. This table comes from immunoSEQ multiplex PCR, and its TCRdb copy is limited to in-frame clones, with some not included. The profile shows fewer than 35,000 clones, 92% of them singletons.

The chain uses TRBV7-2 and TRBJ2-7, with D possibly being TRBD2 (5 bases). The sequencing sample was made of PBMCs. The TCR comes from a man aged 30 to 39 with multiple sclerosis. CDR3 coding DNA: TGTGCCAGCAGCTCGATCGCACGGGACTACGAGCAGTACTTC. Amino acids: CASSSIARDYEQYF.